This TCR beta chain appears in the sequencing data of a study of cytomegalovirus exposure and HLA in healthy donors. Only a few counts were recorded for this clone. Germline CDR1 is SEHNR and CDR2 is FQNEAQ (reference sequence). The CDR3 totals 14 residues. V was shortened by 4 bases and J by 2 bases, with 9 bases between the two germline ends. This PCR relied on a set of 60 Vbeta primers and 13 Jbeta primers. The assay was immunoSEQ multiplex PCR, and TCRdb's table has in-frame clones only and misses some. The sample has roughly 130,000 clones, 60% to 75% seen once. The chain uses TRBV7-9 and TRBJ1-5, with D possibly being TRBD1 (6 bases). Sequences were obtained from PBMCs. The sequence was obtained from a woman in her forties or fifties in good health and CMV-seropositive. For the CDR3, the DNA is TGTGCCAGCAGCTGGGCAGGGGGCAATCAGCCCCAGCATTTT. Protein: CASSWAGGNQPQHF.